This is a list of T cell receptor beta chains from one sample in a study of T cells in tuberculosis. Generated by immunoSEQ multiplex PCR, the TCRdb table keeps only in-frame clones and is missing some. This table has about 34,000 clones, about 97% appearing once. Material: PBMCs. These receptors were collected from a donor aged 10-29 years with latent tuberculosis or without tuberculosis infection. The CDR3 runs from the conserved cysteine through the conserved F or W. D genes are given only for firm matches. Size is stated for part of the rows, as once, few or many counts, or as a class when the clone is expanded.

clone_size	v_call	d_call	j_call	cdr3_length	cdr3_nt	cdr3_aa
NA	TRBV4-1	TRBD1	TRBJ2-7	18	TGCGCCAGCAGCACGAAGATATCTGGACAGGCCAACTCCTACGAGCAGTACTTC	CASSTKISGQANSYEQYF
NA	TRBV4-2	TRBD1	TRBJ2-7	16	TGTGCCAGCAGCCAAGCTAGTCGGCAGGGGGCCTACGAGCAGTACTTC	CASSQASRQGAYEQYF
NA	TRBV7-9	NA	TRBJ2-7	11	TGTGCCAGCAGCCCTGGAGGGGAGCAGTACTTC	CASSPGGEQYF
NA	TRBV7-9	TRBD1	TRBJ2-7	16	TGTGCCAGCAGCCCCCAGGACAGGACGAGCTCCTACGAGCAGTACTTC	CASSPQDRTSSYEQYF
once	TRBV4-1	NA	TRBJ1-1	16	TGCGCCAGCAGCCAAGATTGGCCAGCGTGGAACACTGAAGCTTTCTTT	CASSQDWPAWNTEAFF
once	TRBV2	NA	TRBJ1-5	16	TGTGCCAGCAGTGAAAGGTCGGGCAGGGTGTATCAGCCCCAGCATTTT	CASSERSGRVYQPQHF
once	TRBV19	TRBD1	TRBJ1-1	14	TGTGCCAGTACCACACAGGGGTTGAACACTGAAGCTTTCTTT	CASTTQGLNTEAFF
NA	TRBV27	TRBD1	TRBJ2-1	15	TGTGCCAGCAGCTTGGGACAGGGGGCGGGAAATGAGCAGTTCTTC	CASSLGQGAGNEQFF
few	TRBV2	TRBD2	TRBJ2-7	16	TGTGCCAGCAGTGCCCCAGGACTAGCGGGTTCATACGAGCAGTACTTC	CASSAPGLAGSYEQYF
NA	TRBV30	NA	TRBJ1-3	15	TGTGCCTGGGACGCGGGGCAGCCCTCTGGAAACACCATATATTTT	CAWDAGQPSGNTIYF
NA	TRBV11-2	TRBD2	TRBJ2-3	16	TGTGCCAGCAGCTTAAGGGCGGGAGGGAATATAGATACGCAGTATTTT	CASSLRAGGNIDTQYF
NA	TRBV6-1	NA	TRBJ2-5	14	TGTGCCAGCAACCACGGACAGGCGGGGGAGACCCAGTACTTC	CASNHGQAGETQYF
NA	TRBV30	NA	TRBJ1-1	13	TGTGCCTGGAGTTTCGGGGGGAACACTGAAGCTTTCTTT	CAWSFGGNTEAFF
NA	TRBV5-1	NA	TRBJ1-1	13	TGCGCCAGCAGCATACAAGAGAACACTGAAGCTTTCTTT	CASSIQENTEAFF
NA	TRBV18	NA	TRBJ1-3	17	TGTGCCAGCTCACCTCTGCCCCGGGGTACGACTGGAAACACCATATATTTT	CASSPLPRGTTGNTIYF
once	TRBV15	NA	TRBJ2-2	17	TGTGCCACCAGCAGAGATTTATCGGGAGTCGACACCGGGGAGCTGTTTTTT	CATSRDLSGVDTGELFF
NA	TRBV12-1	NA	TRBJ2-5	18	TGTGCCAGCAGCTCCCTGCGGGCGGGAGGACACAACCTGGAGACCCAGTACTTC	CASSSLRAGGHNLETQYF
NA	TRBV5-8	TRBD1	TRBJ2-7	12	TGTGCCAGCAGCTTGCTCCGGGACAGTTGCAACTTC	CASSLLRDSCNF
NA	TRBV18	NA	TRBJ1-3	16	TGTGCCAGCTCACCAAGGGCAGGGGAAGCTGGAAACACCATATATTTT	CASSPRAGEAGNTIYF
NA	TRBV2	NA	TRBJ2-5	14	TGTGCCAGCACCAGGGTGGGGGGACAAGAGACCCAGTACTTC	CASTRVGGQETQYF
NA	TRBV29-1	NA	TRBJ1-2	12	TGCAGCGTTTATAATACAGTTTATGGCTACACCTTC	CSVYNTVYGYTF
NA	TRBV27	TRBD1	TRBJ1-5	16	TGTGCCAGGCCGGGGACAGGGGGCTTTAAGAATCAGCCCCAGCATTTT	CARPGTGGFKNQPQHF
NA	TRBV10-3	NA	TRBJ1-3	14	TGTGCCATCAGTGAAACAGGGAAGGGAAACACCATATATTTT	CAISETGKGNTIYF
few	TRBV6-4	TRBD2	TRBJ2-1	15	TGTGCCAGCAGTGAGCTAGCGGGGGAAGGCAATGAGCAGTTCTTC	CASSELAGEGNEQFF
NA	TRBV5-6	TRBD1	TRBJ2-7	15	TGTGCCAGCAGCATTCCGAGACAGGGAACCTACGAGCAGTACTTC	CASSIPRQGTYEQYF
NA	TRBV11-2	NA	TRBJ2-7	14	TGTGCCAGCAGCAGGACAGTAGAAGCCTACGAGCAGTACTTC	CASSRTVEAYEQYF
NA	TRBV6-5	TRBD1	TRBJ1-1	15	TGTGCCAGCAGAACCAACAGGGGATTGAACACTGAAGCTTTCTTT	CASRTNRGLNTEAFF
NA	TRBV27	NA	TRBJ2-1	15	TGTGCCAGCAGTTTATTACTAAGCTCCTACAATGAGCAGTTCTTC	CASSLLLSSYNEQFF
NA	TRBV7-8	TRBD2	TRBJ2-2	16	TGTGCCAGCAGCTCACCGGGACTAGCGGACACCGGGGAGCTGTTTTTT	CASSSPGLADTGELFF
NA	TRBV7-9	NA	TRBJ2-7	19	TGTGCCAGCAGCCCCCGGGGGGCGCCAGGGGTAGCGGGTGGCTACGAGCAGTACTTC	CASSPRGAPGVAGGYEQYF
NA	TRBV11-2	NA	TRBJ2-1	15	TGTGCCAGCACCCTACTGATTACGGAGGGTAATGAGCAGTTCTTC	CASTLLITEGNEQFF
NA	TRBV7-8	NA	TRBJ1-2	13	TGTGCCAGCAGCCAGGACCGGGAAAAAGACTATCTCTTC	CASSQDREKDYLF
NA	TRBV21-1	NA	TRBJ2-6	18	TGTGCCAGCAGCAAATGGAGGCGGCAGAGGACTGGGGCCAACGTCCTGACTTTC	CASSKWRRQRTGANVLTF
NA	TRBV18	NA	TRBJ2-7	15	TGTGCCAGCTCCAAGGGGGACGGTATCTCCTACGAGCAGTACTTC	CASSKGDGISYEQYF
NA	TRBV19	TRBD2	TRBJ2-1	15	TGTGCCAGTAAAAGACGGGAGGGCTTCTACAATGAGCAGTTCTTC	CASKRREGFYNEQFF
NA	TRBV28	TRBD1	TRBJ2-7	14	TGTGCCAGCAGTTTAGGGGGGACAGGACTTGAGCAGTACTTC	CASSLGGTGLEQYF
NA	TRBV28	NA	TRBJ1-1	12	TGTGCCAGCAGTTTCCAGGGGCGAGACGCTTTCTTT	CASSFQGRDAFF
NA	TRBV6-6	TRBD1	TRBJ1-2	14	TGTGCCAGCAGGGTATGGGACAGGGTCTATGGCTACACCTTC	CASRVWDRVYGYTF
NA	TRBV6-5	NA	TRBJ1-5	13	TGTGCCAGCTCCCGAGAGGTCCGCCAGCCCCAGCATTTT	CASSREVRQPQHF
NA	TRBV15	NA	TRBJ1-3	14	TGTGCCACCAGCAGCACTCGACAGGGAAACACCATATATTTT	CATSSTRQGNTIYF
NA	TRBV7-3	NA	TRBJ1-1	14	TGTGCCAGCAGCTTAACGACGGGGGGCACTGAAGCTTTCTTT	CASSLTTGGTEAFF
NA	TRBV7-6	TRBD1	TRBJ2-7	16	TGTGCCAGCAGCTTAGCGGGGGGACAGGGCTATTACGAGCAGTACTTC	CASSLAGGQGYYEQYF
once	TRBV11-3	NA	TRBJ1-1	14	TGTGCCAGCAGCTTCGGTAGCATGAACACTGAAGCTTTCTTT	CASSFGSMNTEAFF
NA	TRBV28	NA	TRBJ2-2	13	TGTGCCAGCAGTTTTAGGGGTAACGGGGAGCTGTTTTTT	CASSFRGNGELFF
NA	TRBV5-1	NA	TRBJ1-6	13	TGCGCCAGCAGCGGGGACTTGGATTCACCCCTCCACTTT	CASSGDLDSPLHF
NA	TRBV5-1	TRBD1	TRBJ2-1	14	TGCGCCAGCAGCGCAGGACAGGGGATGGGTGAGCAGTTCTTC	CASSAGQGMGEQFF
NA	TRBV19	TRBD1	TRBJ1-5	19	TGTGCCAGTAGTGGACACCGGGACAGGGCTCGACCTATGAATCAGCCCCAGCATTTT	CASSGHRDRARPMNQPQHF
NA	TRBV6-6	NA	TRBJ2-5	14	TGTGCCACCCAACTCGACAGGTCCCAAGAGACCCAGTACTTC	CATQLDRSQETQYF
NA	TRBV5-6	NA	TRBJ1-1	13	TGTGCCAGCAGCTTCGACAGGAACACTGAAGCTTTCTTT	CASSFDRNTEAFF